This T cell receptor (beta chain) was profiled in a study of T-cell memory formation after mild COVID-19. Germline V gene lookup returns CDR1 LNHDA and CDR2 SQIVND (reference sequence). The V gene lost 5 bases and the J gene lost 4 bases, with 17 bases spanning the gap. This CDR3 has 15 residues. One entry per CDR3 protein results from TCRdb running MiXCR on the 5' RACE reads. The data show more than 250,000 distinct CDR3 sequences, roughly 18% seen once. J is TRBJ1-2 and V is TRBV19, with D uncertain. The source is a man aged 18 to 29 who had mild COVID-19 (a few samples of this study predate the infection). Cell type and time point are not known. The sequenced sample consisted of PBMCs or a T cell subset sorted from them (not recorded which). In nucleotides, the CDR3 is TGTGCCAGTAGTCCCTCTGGACCCCTCGGCTATGGCTACACCTTC. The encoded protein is CASSPSGPLGYGYTF.